The sequence of this T cell receptor (beta chain) was determined in a study of blood T cells in healthy people across ages. Study information: Through template switching, about one barcoded beta molecule was captured per two T cells, as measured in model experiments. Study-wide points: Strong correlation existed between TCR beta diversity and naive T cell percentage.

The authors ran a second PCR of roughly 7 to 11 cycles using a sample-barcoded 5' primer and a J-beta primer mix. TCRdb itself ran the 5' RACE reads through MiXCR, one entry per CDR3 protein. The repertoire holds 1.2 million to 1.5 million distinct CDR3 sequences, with approximately 63% as singletons. Comment on this clonotype: What it binds is unknown.

The source material was blood. The receptor was isolated from a man aged 18-30 years in good health.

The CDR3 DNA follows: TGTGCCAGCAGCTTAGAGGCGGGACAGGGTTGGGAAAAACTGTTTTTT. Translation: CASSLEAGQGWEKLFF. The rearrangement links TRBV11-2 to TRBJ1-4; 9 bases agree with TRBD1. The CDR3 totals 16 residues. V gave up 0 bases and J gave up 8 bases; unmatched junction bases: 7. Looked up from germline, CDR1 is SGHAT and CDR2 is FQNNGV.